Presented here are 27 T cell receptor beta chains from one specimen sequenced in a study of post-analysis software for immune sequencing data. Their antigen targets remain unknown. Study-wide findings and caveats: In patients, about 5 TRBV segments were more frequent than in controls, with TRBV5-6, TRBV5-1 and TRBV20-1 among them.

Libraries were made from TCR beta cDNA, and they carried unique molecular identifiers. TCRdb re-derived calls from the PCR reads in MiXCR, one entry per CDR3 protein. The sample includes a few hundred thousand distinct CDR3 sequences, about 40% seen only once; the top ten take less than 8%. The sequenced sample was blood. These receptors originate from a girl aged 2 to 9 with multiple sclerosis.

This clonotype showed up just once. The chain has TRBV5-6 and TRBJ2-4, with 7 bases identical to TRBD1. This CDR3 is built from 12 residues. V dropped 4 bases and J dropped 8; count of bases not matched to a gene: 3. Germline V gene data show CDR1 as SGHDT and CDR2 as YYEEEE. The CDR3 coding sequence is TGTGCCAGCAGCCATGGGACAGACATTCAGTACTTC. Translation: CASSHGTDIQYF.

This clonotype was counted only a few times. The CDR3 DNA follows: TGTGCCATCAGTGTGGGGAAGGCGGGAGGCACCCCAGAGACCCAGTACTTC. Translated, it gives CAISVGKAGGTPETQYF. This chain joins TRBV10-3 and TRBJ2-5; 8 bases agree with TRBD2. The length of the CDR3 is 17 residues. V lost 4 bases to trimming and J lost 4 bases; unmatched junction nucleotides: 14. Per germline, CDR1 ENHRY and CDR2 SYGVKD.

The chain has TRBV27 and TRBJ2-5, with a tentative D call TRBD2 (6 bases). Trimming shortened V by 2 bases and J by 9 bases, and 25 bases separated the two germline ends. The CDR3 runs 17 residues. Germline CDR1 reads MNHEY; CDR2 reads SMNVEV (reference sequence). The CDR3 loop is CASSLTAGRPPQGAQYF. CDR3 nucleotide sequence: TGTGCCAGCAGTTTAACGGCGGGACGTCCCCCTCAAGGGGCCCAGTACTTC.

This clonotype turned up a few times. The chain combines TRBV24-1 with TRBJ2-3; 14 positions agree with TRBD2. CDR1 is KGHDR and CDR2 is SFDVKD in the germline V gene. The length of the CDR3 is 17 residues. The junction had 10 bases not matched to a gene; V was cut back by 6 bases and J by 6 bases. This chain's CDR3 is CATSSLGLAGETDTQYF. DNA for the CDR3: TGTGCCACCAGTTCTTTGGGACTAGCGGGAGAAACGGATACGCAGTATTTT.

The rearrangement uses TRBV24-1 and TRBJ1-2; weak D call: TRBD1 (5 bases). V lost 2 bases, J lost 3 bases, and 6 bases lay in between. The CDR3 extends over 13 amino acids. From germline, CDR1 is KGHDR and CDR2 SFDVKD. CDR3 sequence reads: CATSDWGDYGYTF. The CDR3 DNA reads TGTGCCACCAGTGATTGGGGGGACTATGGCTACACCTTC.

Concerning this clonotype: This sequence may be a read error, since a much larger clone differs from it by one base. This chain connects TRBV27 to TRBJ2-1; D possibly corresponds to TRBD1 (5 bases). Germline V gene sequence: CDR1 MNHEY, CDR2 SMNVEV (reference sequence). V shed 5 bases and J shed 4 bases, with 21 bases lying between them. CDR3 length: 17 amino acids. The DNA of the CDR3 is TGTGCCAGCAGTGCCTTGATCAAGGCAGGGCCATACAATGAGCAGTTCTTC. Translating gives CASSALIKAGPYNEQFF.

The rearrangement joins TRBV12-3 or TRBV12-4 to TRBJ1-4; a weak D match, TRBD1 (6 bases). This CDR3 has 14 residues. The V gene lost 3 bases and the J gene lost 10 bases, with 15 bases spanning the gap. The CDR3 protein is CASSLLWDNGKLFF. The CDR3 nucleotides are TGTGCCAGCAGTTTGCTTTGGGACAACGGAAAACTGTTTTTT.

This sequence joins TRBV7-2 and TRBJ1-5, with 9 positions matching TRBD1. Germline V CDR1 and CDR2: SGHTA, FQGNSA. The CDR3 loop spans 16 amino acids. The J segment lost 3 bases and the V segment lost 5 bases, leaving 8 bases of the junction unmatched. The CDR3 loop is CASSPGQGRDNQPQHF. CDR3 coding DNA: TGTGCCAGCAGCCCGGGACAGGGACGGGACAATCAGCCCCAGCATTTT.

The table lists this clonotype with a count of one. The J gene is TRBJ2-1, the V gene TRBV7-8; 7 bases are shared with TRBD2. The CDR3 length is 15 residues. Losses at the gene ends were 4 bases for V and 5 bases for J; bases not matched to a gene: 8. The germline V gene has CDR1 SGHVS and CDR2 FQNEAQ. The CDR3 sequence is CASSSLTSSDNEQFF. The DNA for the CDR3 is TGTGCCAGCAGCTCTCTGACTAGCAGTGACAATGAGCAGTTCTTC.

The CDR3 here is CASSFYSQETQYF. The CDR3 DNA is TGTGCCAGCAGCTTTTACAGTCAAGAGACCCAGTACTTC. This chain uses TRBV7-8 with TRBJ2-5; D remains unclear. Trimming shortened V by 3 bases and J by 2 bases, and 7 bases separated the two germline ends. CDR1 is SGHVS and CDR2 is FQNEAQ in the germline V gene. CDR3 size: 13 residues.

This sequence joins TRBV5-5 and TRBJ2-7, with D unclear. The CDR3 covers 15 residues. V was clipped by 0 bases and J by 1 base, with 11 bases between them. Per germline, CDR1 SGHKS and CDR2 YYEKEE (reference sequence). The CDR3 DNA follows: TGTGCCAGCAGCTTGGAGTGGCAGCGATCCTACGAGCAGTACTTC. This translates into CASSLEWQRSYEQYF.

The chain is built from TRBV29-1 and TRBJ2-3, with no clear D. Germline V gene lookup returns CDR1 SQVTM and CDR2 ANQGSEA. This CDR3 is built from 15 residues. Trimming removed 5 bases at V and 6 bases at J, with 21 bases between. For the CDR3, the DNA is TGCAGCGTTAAAGGGCGGTTGGCTATCACGGATACGCAGTATTTT. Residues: CSVKGRLAITDTQYF.

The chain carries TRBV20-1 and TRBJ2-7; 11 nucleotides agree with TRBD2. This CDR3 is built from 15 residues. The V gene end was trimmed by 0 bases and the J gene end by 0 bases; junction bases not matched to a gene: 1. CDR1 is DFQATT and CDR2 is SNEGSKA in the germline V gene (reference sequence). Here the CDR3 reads CSAREGTSGSYEQYF. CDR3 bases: TGCAGTGCTAGAGAGGGGACTAGCGGCTCCTACGAGCAGTACTTC.

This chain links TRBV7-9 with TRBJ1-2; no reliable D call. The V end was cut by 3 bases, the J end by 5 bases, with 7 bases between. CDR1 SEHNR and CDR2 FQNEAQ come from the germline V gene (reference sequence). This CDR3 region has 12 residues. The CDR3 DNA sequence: TGTGCCAGCAGCTTGCAGGAGTATGGCTACACCTTC. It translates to CASSLQEYGYTF.

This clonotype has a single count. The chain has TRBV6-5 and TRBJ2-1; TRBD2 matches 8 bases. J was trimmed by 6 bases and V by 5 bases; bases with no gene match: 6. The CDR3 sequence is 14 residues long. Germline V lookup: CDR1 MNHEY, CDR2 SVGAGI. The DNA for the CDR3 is TGTGCCAGCAGTAACGGGGGGACTAGCAATGAGCAGTTCTTC. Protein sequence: CASSNGGTSNEQFF.

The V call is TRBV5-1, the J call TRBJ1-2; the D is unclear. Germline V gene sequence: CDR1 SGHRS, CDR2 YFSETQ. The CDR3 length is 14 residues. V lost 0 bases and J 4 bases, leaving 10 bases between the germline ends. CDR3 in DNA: TGCGCCAGCAGCTTGGAGGCCAGATCCTATGGCTACACCTTC. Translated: CASSLEARSYGYTF. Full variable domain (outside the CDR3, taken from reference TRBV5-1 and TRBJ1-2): KAGVTQTPRYLIKTRGQQVTLSCSPISGHRSVSWYQQTPGQGLQFLFEYFSETQRNKGNFPGRFSGRQFSNSRSEMNVSTLELGDSALYLCASSLEARSYGYTFGSGTRLTVV.

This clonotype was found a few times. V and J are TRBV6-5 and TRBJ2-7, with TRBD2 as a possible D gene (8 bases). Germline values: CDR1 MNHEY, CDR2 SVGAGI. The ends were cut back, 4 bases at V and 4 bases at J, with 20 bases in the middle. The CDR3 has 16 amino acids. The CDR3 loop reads CASSFDRVAGPYEQYF. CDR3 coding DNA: TGTGCCAGCAGTTTCGACAGGGTAGCGGGGCCTTACGAGCAGTACTTC.

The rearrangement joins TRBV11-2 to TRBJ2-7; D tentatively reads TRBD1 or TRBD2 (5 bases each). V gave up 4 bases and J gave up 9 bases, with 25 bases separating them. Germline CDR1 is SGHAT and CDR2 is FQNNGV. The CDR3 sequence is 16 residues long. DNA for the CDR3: TGTGCCAGCAGCTACTCCGGGACCCCAGTGCGGGCGGTGCAGTACTTC. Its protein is CASSYSGTPVRAVQYF.

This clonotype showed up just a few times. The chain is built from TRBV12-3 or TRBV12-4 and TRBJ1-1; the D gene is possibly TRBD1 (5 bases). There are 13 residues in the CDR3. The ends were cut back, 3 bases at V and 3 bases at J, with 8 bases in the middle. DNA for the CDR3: TGTGCCAGCAGTTTCAGGGTAGACACTGAAGCTTTCTTT. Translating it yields CASSFRVDTEAFF.

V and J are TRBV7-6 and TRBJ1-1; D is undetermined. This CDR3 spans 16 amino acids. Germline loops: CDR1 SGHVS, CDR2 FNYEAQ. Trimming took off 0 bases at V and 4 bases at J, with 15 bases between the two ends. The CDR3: CASSLADGRLGTEAFF. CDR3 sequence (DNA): TGTGCCAGCAGCTTAGCGGACGGGAGGTTGGGCACTGAAGCTTTCTTT. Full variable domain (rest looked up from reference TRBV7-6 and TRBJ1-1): GAGVSQSPRYKVTKRGQDVALRCDPISGHVSLYWYRQALGQGPEFLTYFNYEAQQDKSGLPNDRFSAERPEGSISTLTIQRTEQRDSAMYRCASSLADGRLGTEAFFGQGTRLTVV.

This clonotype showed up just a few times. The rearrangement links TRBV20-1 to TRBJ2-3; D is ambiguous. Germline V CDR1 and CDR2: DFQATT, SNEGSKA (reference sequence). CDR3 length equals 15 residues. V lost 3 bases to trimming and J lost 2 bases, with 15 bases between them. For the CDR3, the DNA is TGCAGTGCTAGTCCTCTAGGACGAAACACAGATACGCAGTATTTT. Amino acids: CSASPLGRNTDTQYF.

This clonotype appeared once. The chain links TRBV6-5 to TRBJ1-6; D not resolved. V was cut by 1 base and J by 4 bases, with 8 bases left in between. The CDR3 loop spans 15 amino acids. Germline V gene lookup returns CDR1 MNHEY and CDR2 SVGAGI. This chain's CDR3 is CASSYYDTYNSPLHF. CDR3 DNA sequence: TGTGCCAGCAGTTACTACGACACTTATAATTCACCCCTCCACTTT.

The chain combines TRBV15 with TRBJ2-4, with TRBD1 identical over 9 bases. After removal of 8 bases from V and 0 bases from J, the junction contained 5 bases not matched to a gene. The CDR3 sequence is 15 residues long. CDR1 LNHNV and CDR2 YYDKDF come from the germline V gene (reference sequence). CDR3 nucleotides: TGTGCCACCGCAACAGGGGGCTTAGCCAAAAACATTCAGTACTTC. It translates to CATATGGLAKNIQYF.

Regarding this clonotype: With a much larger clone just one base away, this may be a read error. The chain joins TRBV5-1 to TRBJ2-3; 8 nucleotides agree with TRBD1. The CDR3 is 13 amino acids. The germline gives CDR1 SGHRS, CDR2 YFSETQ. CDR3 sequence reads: CASSWTGTGTQYF. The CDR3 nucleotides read TGCGCCAGCAGCTGGACAGGGACAGGTACGCAGTATTTT.

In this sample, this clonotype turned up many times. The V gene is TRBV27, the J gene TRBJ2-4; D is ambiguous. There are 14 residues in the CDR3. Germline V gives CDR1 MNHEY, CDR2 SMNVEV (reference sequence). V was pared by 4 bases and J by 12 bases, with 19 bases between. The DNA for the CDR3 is TGTGCCAGCAGTTGGGGTTTCGACGTGAGGACTCAGTACTTC. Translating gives CASSWGFDVRTQYF.

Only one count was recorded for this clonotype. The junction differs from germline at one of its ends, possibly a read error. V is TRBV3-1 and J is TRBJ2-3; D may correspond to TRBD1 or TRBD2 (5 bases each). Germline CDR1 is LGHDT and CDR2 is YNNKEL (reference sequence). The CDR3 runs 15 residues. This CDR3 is CASSQLLDGTGTQYF. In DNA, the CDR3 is TGTGCCAGCAGCCAGTTACTAGACGGCACAGGTACGCAGTATTTT.

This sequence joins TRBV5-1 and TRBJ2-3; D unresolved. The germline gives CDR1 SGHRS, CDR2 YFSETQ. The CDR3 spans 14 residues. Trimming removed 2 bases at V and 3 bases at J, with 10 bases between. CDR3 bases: TGCGCCAGCAGCTTCGGGCGGATAACAGATACGCAGTATTTT. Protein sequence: CASSFGRITDTQYF.